Below are 21 T cell receptor beta chains sequenced from a single sample in a study of Graves' ophthalmopathy and Graves' hyperthyroidism. The authors amplified TCR beta CDR3 regions, and they did so from RNA transcripts for repertoire sequencing. HTBI-primed first-round RT-PCR preceded second-round multiplex PCR. Each CDR3 protein gets one entry after TCRdb re-called the multiplex PCR reads with MiXCR. This sample carries about 340,000 distinct CDR3 sequences, 15% to 20% of them seen once, and the ten largest clones take 12%. The specimen was peripheral blood. These receptors all stem from an adult man with Graves' ophthalmopathy.

The chain uses TRBV6-5 and TRBJ1-1; a possible D gene is TRBD1 (5 bases). Trimming took 0 bases from V and 1 from J, leaving 9 bases between them. Germline loops: CDR1 MNHEY, CDR2 SVGAGI. The CDR3 consists of 15 residues. The CDR3 loop reads CASSYSIGGNTEAFF. The DNA of the CDR3 is TGTGCCAGCAGTTACTCGATTGGGGGGAACACTGAAGCTTTCTTT.

In its sample, this clonotype was seen many times. The rearrangement links TRBV20-1 to TRBJ2-7; D gene unclear. The CDR3 totals 14 residues. Per germline, CDR1 DFQATT and CDR2 SNEGSKA (reference sequence). V lost 0 bases and J 2 bases, leaving 11 bases between the germline ends. The chain's CDR3 is CSAREYRDPYEQYF. CDR3 sequence (DNA): TGCAGTGCTAGAGAGTATAGGGATCCCTACGAGCAGTACTTC.

This clonotype was seen many times. The chain combines TRBV12-3 or TRBV12-4 with TRBJ2-5; 9 bases match TRBD1. The CDR3 is 13 amino acids. The V segment lost 6 bases and the J segment 4 bases; nucleotides outside the gene matches: 3. The CDR3 protein is CASSRQGGETQYF. CDR3 DNA sequence: TGTGCCAGCAGCCGACAGGGGGGAGAGACCCAGTACTTC.

This clonotype was detected ten times or more. This chain uses TRBV7-8 with TRBJ2-5, with 13 positions matching TRBD2. The CDR3 sequence is 16 residues long. Unmatched junction bases numbered 7, after V lost 5 bases and J lost 4 bases. CDR1 is SGHVS, CDR2 FQNEAQ, per germline. The CDR3: CASSLGLAGEGETQYF. CDR3 sequence (DNA): TGTGCCAGCAGCCTCGGACTAGCGGGAGAAGGAGAGACCCAGTACTTC.

This clonotype was counted ten times or more. The chain has TRBV29-1 and TRBJ2-2, with 10 nucleotides matching TRBD1. Germline V gives CDR1 SQVTM, CDR2 ANQGSEA. The ends lost 4 bases at V and 5 bases at J; junction bases unmatched: 4. This CDR3 comprises 14 residues. The chain's CDR3 is CSVVGQGGTGELFF. The CDR3 bases are TGCAGCGTTGTTGGACAGGGGGGAACCGGGGAGCTGTTTTTT.

This clonotype has a count of ten or more. This sequence joins TRBV7-2 and TRBJ1-1; D not certain. The CDR3 consists of 8 residues. The germline V gene has CDR1 SGHTA and CDR2 FQGNSA. V was clipped by 11 bases and J by 7 bases, with 5 bases between them. CDR3 in amino acids: CAGCEAFF. CDR3 nucleotides: TGTGCCGGTTGTGAAGCTTTCTTT.

At least ten counts were recorded for this clonotype. The rearrangement links TRBV12-3 or TRBV12-4 to TRBJ2-7, with 9 bases identical to TRBD1. The CDR3 length is 13 residues. With V trimmed by 6 bases and J by 5 bases, 5 bases remained unmatched. In DNA form, the CDR3 reads TGTGCCAGCAGGGGGGACAGGGCTAACGAGCAGTACTTC. It is translated as CASRGDRANEQYF.

A note on this clonotype: Being one base from a much bigger clone, this may be a read error. This rearrangement joins TRBV7-9 to TRBJ2-7; D is tentatively TRBD1 or TRBD2 (5 bases each). The CDR3 runs to 13 residues. V was shortened by 5 bases and J by 7 bases, with 15 bases between the two germline ends. Germline values: CDR1 SEHNR, CDR2 FQNEAQ (reference sequence). CDR3 nucleotides: TGTGCCAGCAGCAGCCGGGACGTCTTGGAGCAGTACTTC. It is translated as CASSSRDVLEQYF.

This clonotype was found many times. The chain links TRBV20-1 to TRBJ2-4, with D maybe TRBD2 (5 bases). With 0 bases removed from V and 1 base from J, the gap between germline ends came to 16 bases. The CDR3 is 17 residues long. Germline assignment: CDR1 DFQATT and CDR2 SNEGSKA (reference sequence). In DNA form, the CDR3 reads TGCAGTGCTAGAGATCCGTCCGGAGGAGTGGCCAAAAACATTCAGTACTTC. Protein sequence: CSARDPSGGVAKNIQYF.

This clonotype was found many times. Written as DNA, the CDR3 is TGCGCCAGCAGCTACGGCGGGGGCGAGGTTGGGACCTATGGCTACACCTTC. Translating it yields CASSYGGGEVGTYGYTF. The chain employs TRBV5-1 and TRBJ1-2; TRBD1 is a possible D gene (6 bases). With 3 bases removed from V and 4 bases from J, the gap between germline ends came to 22 bases. There are 17 residues in the CDR3. The germline V gene encodes CDR1 SGHRS and CDR2 YFSETQ.

This clonotype was recorded many times. V and J are TRBV5-1 and TRBJ1-6; TRBD1 matches at 7 bases. Per the germline V gene, CDR1 is SGHRS and CDR2 is YFSETQ. The trim removed 0 bases at V and 8 bases at J, leaving 2 bases unmatched. There are 14 residues in the CDR3. CDR3 sequence (DNA): TGCGCCAGCAGCTTGGTTCAGGGGGATTCACCCCTCCACTTT. Its protein is CASSLVQGDSPLHF.

There are many counts of this clonotype. The V call is TRBV5-1, the J call TRBJ1-6; perhaps TRBD1 as D (5 bases). V lost 0 bases and J lost 10, with 14 bases in between. The germline V gene encodes CDR1 SGHRS and CDR2 YFSETQ. The CDR3 loop spans 15 amino acids. The CDR3 DNA reads as TGCGCCAGCAGCTTGGAGGGGCGGCGAGAGTCACCCCTCCACTTT. Encoded protein: CASSLEGRRESPLHF. Combining the CDR3 with reference TRBV5-1 and TRBJ1-6 gives the whole variable domain KAGVTQTPRYLIKTRGQQVTLSCSPISGHRSVSWYQQTPGQGLQFLFEYFSETQRNKGNFPGRFSGRQFSNSRSEMNVSTLELGDSALYLCASSLEGRRESPLHFGNGTRLTVT.

This clonotype was seen ten or more times. The rearrangement uses TRBV7-9 and TRBJ2-1; D is unclear. CDR3 length equals 10 residues. The germline V gene encodes CDR1 SEHNR and CDR2 FQNEAQ (reference sequence). Trimming cost V 5 bases and J 12 bases, with 8 bases left between them. CDR3 in amino acids: CASSLVVQFF. CDR3 nucleotide sequence: TGTGCCAGCAGCCTCGTCGTGCAGTTCTTC.

This clonotype has a count of ten or more. The genes are TRBV16 and TRBJ2-7; no clear D. The germline V gene encodes CDR1 KGHSY and CDR2 FQNENV. This CDR3 comprises 14 residues. V was cut by 4 bases and J by 3 bases, with 13 bases left in between. CDR3 sequence reads: CASSPRTPYYEQYF. The CDR3 region has the DNA TGTGCCAGCAGCCCTCGAACCCCTTACTACGAGCAGTACTTC. Drawing the rest from reference TRBV16 and TRBJ2-7, the complete variable domain is GEEVAQTPKHLVRGEGQKAKLYCAPIKGHSYVFWYQQVLKNEFKFLISFQNENVFDETGMPKERFSAKCLPNSPCSLEIQATKLEDSAVYFCASSPRTPYYEQYFGPGTRLTVT.

Ten or more counts support this clonotype. The J gene is TRBJ1-5, the V gene TRBV7-8; TRBD1 might be the D (5 bases). This CDR3 region has 13 residues. V shed 11 bases and J shed 4 bases, with 15 bases lying between them. Germline CDR1 and CDR2: SGHVS and FQNEAQ. The chain's CDR3 is CACGGALNQPQHF. DNA of the CDR3: TGTGCCTGCGGAGGGGCGCTGAATCAGCCCCAGCATTTT.

This sequence joins TRBV6-4 and TRBJ2-5, with D perhaps matching TRBD2 (6 bases). The CDR3 length is 15 residues. V was clipped by 5 bases and J by 4 bases, with 17 bases between them. CDR1 and CDR2 (germline): MRHNA, SNTAGT. This CDR3 is CASSWVGGGAETQYF. CDR3 DNA sequence: TGTGCCAGCAGTTGGGTTGGCGGAGGGGCAGAGACCCAGTACTTC.

This clonotype came up many times. The gene calls are TRBV18 and TRBJ1-1; D gene ambiguous. The germline V and J ends were trimmed by 3 bases and 8 bases, with 13 bases remaining between them. Germline V gives CDR1 KGHSH, CDR2 LQKENI. The CDR3 extends over 13 amino acids. This CDR3 reads CASSPPASNEAFF. For the CDR3, the DNA is TGTGCCAGCTCACCCCCCGCAAGTAACGAAGCTTTCTTT.

On this clonotype: Possible read error: a much larger clone is one base away. The chain links TRBV5-1 to TRBJ2-7, with a tentative D call TRBD1 (6 bases). CDR1 and CDR2 from the germline V gene are SGHRS and YFSETQ. This CDR3 is 15 amino acids long. The CDR3 DNA reads as TGCGCCAGCAGCCTAACCGGGACATTCTCCTACGGGCAGTACTTC. Its protein is CASSLTGTFSYGQYF.

V usage is TRBV7-8 and J usage is TRBJ1-2, with no clear D. V shed 1 base and J shed 5 bases, with 11 bases lying between them. Germline CDR1 and CDR2: SGHVS and FQNEAQ. This CDR3 has 14 amino acids. CDR3 nucleotides: TGTGCCAGCAGCTTAGAAGGGCAGCTTTATGGCTACACCTTC. Protein: CASSLEGQLYGYTF.

This clonotype came up many times. The chain employs TRBV25-1 and TRBJ2-5; 9 nucleotides align to TRBD1. Germline loops: CDR1 MGHDK, CDR2 SYGVNS. CDR3 length: 15 amino acids. After removal of 3 bases from V and 2 bases from J, the junction contained 4 bases not matched to a gene. Here the CDR3 DNA reads TGTGCCAGCAGTGACCCGACAGGGGGACAAGAGACCCAGTACTTC. As protein: CASSDPTGGQETQYF.

The chain recombines TRBV24-1 with TRBJ1-2; possible D gene TRBD1, 5 bases. CDR1 is KGHDR, CDR2 SFDVKD, per germline. The ends were cut back, 1 base at V and 4 bases at J, with 9 bases in the middle. The CDR3 spans 14 residues. For the CDR3, the DNA is TGTGCCACCAGTGATTTAGCAGGGACCTATGGCTACACCTTC. Encoded protein: CATSDLAGTYGYTF.